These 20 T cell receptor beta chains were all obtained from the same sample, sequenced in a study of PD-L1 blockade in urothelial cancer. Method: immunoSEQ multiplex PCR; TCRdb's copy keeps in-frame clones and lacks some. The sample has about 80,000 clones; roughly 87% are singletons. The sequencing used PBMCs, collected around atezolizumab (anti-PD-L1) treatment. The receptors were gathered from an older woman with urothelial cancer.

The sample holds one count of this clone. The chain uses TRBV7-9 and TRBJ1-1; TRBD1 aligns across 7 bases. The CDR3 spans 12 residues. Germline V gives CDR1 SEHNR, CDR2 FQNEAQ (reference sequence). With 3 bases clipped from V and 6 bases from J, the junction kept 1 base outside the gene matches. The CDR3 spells CASSFDRAEAFF. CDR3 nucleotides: TGTGCCAGCAGCTTTGACAGGGCTGAAGCTTTCTTT.

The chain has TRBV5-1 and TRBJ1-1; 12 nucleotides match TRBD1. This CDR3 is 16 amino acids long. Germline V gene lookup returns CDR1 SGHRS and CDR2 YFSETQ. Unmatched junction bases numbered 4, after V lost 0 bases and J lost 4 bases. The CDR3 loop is CASSLAGTGGFTEAFF. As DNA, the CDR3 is TGCGCCAGCAGCTTGGCAGGGACAGGGGGCTTCACTGAAGCTTTCTTT.

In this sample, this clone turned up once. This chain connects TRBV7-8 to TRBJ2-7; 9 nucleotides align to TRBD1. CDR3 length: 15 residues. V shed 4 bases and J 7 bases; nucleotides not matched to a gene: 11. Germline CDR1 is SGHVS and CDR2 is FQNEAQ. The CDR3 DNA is TGTGCCAGCAGCTCGACCCGGGACAGGGTTGGGGAGCAGTACTTC. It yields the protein CASSSTRDRVGEQYF.

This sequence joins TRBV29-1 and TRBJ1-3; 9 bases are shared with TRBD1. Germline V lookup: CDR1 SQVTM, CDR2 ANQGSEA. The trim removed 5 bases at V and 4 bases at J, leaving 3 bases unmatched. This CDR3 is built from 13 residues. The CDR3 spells CSVTGQGGNTIYF. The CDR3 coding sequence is TGCAGCGTTACCGGACAGGGGGGAAACACCATATATTTT.

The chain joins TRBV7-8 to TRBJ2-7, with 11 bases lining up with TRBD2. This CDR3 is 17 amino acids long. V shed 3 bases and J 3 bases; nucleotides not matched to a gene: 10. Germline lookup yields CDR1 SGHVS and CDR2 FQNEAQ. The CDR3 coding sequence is TGTGCCAGCAGCTTCCTTCTAGCGGGAGGCCCTGACTACGAGCAGTACTTC. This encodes CASSFLLAGGPDYEQYF.

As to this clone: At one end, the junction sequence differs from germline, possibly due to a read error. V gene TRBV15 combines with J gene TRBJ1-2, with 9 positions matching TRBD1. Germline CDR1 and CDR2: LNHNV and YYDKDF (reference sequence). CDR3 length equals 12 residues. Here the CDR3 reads CATSRGQGRRAF. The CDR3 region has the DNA TGTGCCACCAGCAGGGGACAGGGCCGGCGGGCCTTC.

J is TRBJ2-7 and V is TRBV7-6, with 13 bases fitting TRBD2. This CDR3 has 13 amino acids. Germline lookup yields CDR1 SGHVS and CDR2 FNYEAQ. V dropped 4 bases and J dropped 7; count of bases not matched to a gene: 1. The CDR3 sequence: CASSSGLAGEQYF. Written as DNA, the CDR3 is TGTGCCAGCAGCTCGGGACTAGCGGGGGAGCAGTACTTC.

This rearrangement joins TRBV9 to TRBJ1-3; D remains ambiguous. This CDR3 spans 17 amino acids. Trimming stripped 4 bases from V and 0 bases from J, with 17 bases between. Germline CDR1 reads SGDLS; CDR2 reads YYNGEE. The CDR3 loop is CASSPQRAALSGNTIYF. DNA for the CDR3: TGTGCCAGCAGCCCCCAGCGGGCAGCTCTCTCTGGAAACACCATATATTTT.

The CDR3 DNA reads TGTGCCAGCAGCCAAGTCGCGGGAGTTTTAGATACGCAGTATTTT. Translation gives CASSQVAGVLDTQYF. The V and J genes are TRBV14 and TRBJ2-3; 7 bases are a match to TRBD2. CDR1 SGHDN and CDR2 FVKESK come from the germline V gene. The length of the CDR3 is 15 residues. V lost 1 base, J lost 5 bases, and 6 bases stayed unmatched.

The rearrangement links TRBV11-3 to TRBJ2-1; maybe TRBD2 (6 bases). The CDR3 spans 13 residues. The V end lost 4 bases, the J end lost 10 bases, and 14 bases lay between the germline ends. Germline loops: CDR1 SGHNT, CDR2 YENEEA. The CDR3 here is CASSWTRGTEQFF. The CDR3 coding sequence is TGTGCCAGCAGCTGGACACGGGGGACCGAGCAGTTCTTC.

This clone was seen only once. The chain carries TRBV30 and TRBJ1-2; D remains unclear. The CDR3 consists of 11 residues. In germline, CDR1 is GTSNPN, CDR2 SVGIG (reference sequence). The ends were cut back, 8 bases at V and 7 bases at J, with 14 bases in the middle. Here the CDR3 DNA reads TGTGCCGGAGATCAGCGGGGTGGCTACACCTTC. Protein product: CAGDQRGGYTF.

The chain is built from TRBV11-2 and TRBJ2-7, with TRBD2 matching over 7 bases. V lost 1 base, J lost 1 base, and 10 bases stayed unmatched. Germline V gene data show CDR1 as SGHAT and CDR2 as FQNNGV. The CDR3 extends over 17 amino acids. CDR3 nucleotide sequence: TGTGCCAGCAGCTTAGGGGGTTGGGGACTACCTTCCTACGAGCAGTACTTC. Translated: CASSLGGWGLPSYEQYF.

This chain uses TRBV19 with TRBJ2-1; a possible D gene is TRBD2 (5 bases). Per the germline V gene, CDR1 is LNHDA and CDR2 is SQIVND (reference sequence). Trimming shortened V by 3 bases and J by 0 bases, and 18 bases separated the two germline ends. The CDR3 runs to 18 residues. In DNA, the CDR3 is TGTGCCAGTAGTATGAGGGCCGGATACCGGGGCTCCTACAATGAGCAGTTCTTC. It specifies CASSMRAGYRGSYNEQFF.

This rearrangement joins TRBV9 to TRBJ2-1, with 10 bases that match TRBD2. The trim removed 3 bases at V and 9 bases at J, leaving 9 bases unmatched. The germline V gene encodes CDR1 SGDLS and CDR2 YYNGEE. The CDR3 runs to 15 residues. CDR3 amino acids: CASSASGTSASEQFF. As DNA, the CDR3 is TGTGCCAGCAGCGCCTCCGGGACTAGCGCAAGTGAGCAGTTCTTC.

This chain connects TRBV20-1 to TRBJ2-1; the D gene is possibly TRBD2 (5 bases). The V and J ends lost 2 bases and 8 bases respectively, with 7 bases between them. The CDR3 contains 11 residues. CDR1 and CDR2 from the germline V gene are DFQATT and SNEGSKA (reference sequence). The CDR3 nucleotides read TGCAGTGCTAGATTGCGGGATGAGCAGTTCTTC. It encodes CSARLRDEQFF.

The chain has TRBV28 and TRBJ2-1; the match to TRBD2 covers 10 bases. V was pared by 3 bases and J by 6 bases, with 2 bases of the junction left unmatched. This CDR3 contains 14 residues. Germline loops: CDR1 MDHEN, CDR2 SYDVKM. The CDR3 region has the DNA TGTGCCAGCAGTTTTAGCGGGAGGTTCAATGAGCAGTTCTTC. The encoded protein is CASSFSGRFNEQFF.

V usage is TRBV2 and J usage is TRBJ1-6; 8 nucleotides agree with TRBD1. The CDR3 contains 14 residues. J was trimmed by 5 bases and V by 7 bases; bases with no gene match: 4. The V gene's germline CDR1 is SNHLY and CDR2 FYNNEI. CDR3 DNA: TGTGCCAGCAATCAGGGGGCGGATAATTCACCCCTCCACTTT. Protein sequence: CASNQGADNSPLHF.

The CDR3, as DNA: TGCGCCAGCAGACCTCGACTAGCGAAAAGGGGAACCGGGGAGCTGTTTTTT. It translates to CASRPRLAKRGTGELFF. This chain connects TRBV10-1 to TRBJ2-2, with TRBD2 identical over 8 bases. V lost 6 bases, J lost 5 bases, and 14 bases stayed unmatched. Germline V gene data show CDR1 as WNHNN and CDR2 as SYGVQD (reference sequence). The CDR3 is made up of 17 amino acids.

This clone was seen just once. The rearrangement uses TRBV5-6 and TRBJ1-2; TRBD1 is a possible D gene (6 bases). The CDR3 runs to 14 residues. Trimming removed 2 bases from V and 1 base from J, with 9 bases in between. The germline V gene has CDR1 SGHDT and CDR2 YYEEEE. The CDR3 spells CASSFQGHNYGYTF. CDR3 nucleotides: TGTGCCAGCAGCTTTCAGGGACATAACTATGGCTACACCTTC.

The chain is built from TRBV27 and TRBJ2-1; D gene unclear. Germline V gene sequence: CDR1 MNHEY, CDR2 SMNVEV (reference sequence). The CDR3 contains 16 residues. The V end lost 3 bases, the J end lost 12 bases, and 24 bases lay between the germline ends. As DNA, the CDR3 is TGTGCCAGCAGTTTTACAGATACTTTGCGACATGTGGGGCAGTTCTTC. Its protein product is CASSFTDTLRHVGQFF.